The entry below gives a single T cell receptor (beta chain) sequence along with its context. The antigen remains unidentified. This entry is derived from a study of CXCR3-negative and CXCR3-positive naive CD8 T cells. Study details: Per library, roughly 1.6 +/- 0.3 million reads; 130 million to 150 million TRB reads overall. General observations from the study: Each naive subset displayed comparably high diversity, whereas memory CD8+ cells displayed much lower diversity. Hydrophobicity was higher for TRB CDR3s found in CXCR3-positive naive cells than in CXCR3-negative naive cells.

The study made its TRB cDNA libraries by 5' RACE, adding UMI labels. TCRdb reprocessed the 5' RACE reads, keeping one entry per CDR3 protein, no DNA. The table for this sample gives about 150,000 distinct CDR3 sequences. This CDR3 spans 14 amino acids. CDR1 SGHRS and CDR2 YFSETQ come from the germline V gene. The V and J genes are TRBV5-1 and TRBJ2-7; the D call from TCRdb, TRBD1, cannot be confirmed without DNA. The source is a human donor in good health. Some clones in this sample may be carry-over from other donors' samples. Sequences were obtained from naive CXCR3+ CD8+ T cells from blood. Documented subset: CD45RO-CCR7+CD27+CD95- naive CD8+ T cells expressing CXCR3 (TNR3+). The CDR3: CASSLPRDTYEQYF.